The rows below give T cell receptor beta chains drawn from one sample of a study of spatial heterogeneity in lung cancer. TCRdb reanalysed the 5' RACE reads using MiXCR and keeps one entry per CDR3 protein. The data show some 83,000 distinct CDR3 sequences, with 8% seen just once and 6.8% held by the top ten. Here the sequenced sample was PBMCs, taken at surgery. The receptor set was obtained from a male donor with early-stage non-small cell lung cancer. CDR3s include the opening cysteine and the closing phenylalanine or tryptophan. A D gene is named only where the DNA matches it firmly. Only part of the rows carry a size: once, few, many, or a class if the clone is expanded.

>TRBV6-2/TRBV6-3|many|.|TRBJ2-1
CASSYLRNEQFF
TGTGCCAGCAGTTACCTCCGCAATGAGCAGTTCTTC
>TRBV5-4|.|.|TRBJ2-7
CASQQGIGSYEQYF
TGTGCCAGTCAACAGGGTATAGGGTCCTACGAGCAGTACTTC
>TRBV7-9|.|.|TRBJ1-1
CASSLQGTVTEAFF
TGTGCCAGCAGCTTACAGGGTACGGTCACTGAAGCTTTCTTT
>TRBV7-8|many|TRBD1|TRBJ1-5
CASSPGTVKQPQHF
TGTGCCAGCAGCCCCGGGACAGTCAAGCAGCCCCAGCATTTT
>TRBV11-3|many|.|TRBJ2-2
CASSFLPPGELFF
TGTGCCAGCAGCTTTCTCCCCCCTGGGGAGCTGTTTTTT
>TRBV27|many|TRBD2|TRBJ2-3
CASSDLLAGGTDTQYF
TGTGCCAGCAGTGACCTTTTAGCGGGAGGCACAGATACGCAGTATTTT
>TRBV5-1|many|.|TRBJ2-3
CASSFRVGSTDTQYF
TGCGCCAGCAGCTTCAGGGTCGGTAGCACAGATACGCAGTATTTT
>TRBV3-1|.|TRBD2|TRBJ2-1
CASSQAQREQSEQFF
TGTGCCAGCAGCCAAGCCCAGCGGGAGCAAAGTGAGCAGTTCTTC
>TRBV7-2|many|.|TRBJ2-1
CASSLGPGNEQFF
TGTGCCAGCAGCTTAGGCCCGGGGAATGAGCAGTTCTTC
>TRBV12-3/TRBV12-4|.|TRBD1|TRBJ2-5
CASSQGQESYQETQYF
TGTGCCAGCAGTCAGGGACAGGAGTCGTACCAAGAGACCCAGTACTTC
>TRBV5-1|.|TRBD2|TRBJ2-3
CASSLASTSGDTQYF
TGCGCCAGCAGCTTGGCTTCGACTAGCGGGGATACGCAGTATTTT
>TRBV5-1|.|.|TRBJ2-1
CASSFGGATYNEQFF
TGCGCCAGCAGCTTTGGCGGGGCCACTTACAATGAGCAGTTCTTC
>TRBV5-1|few|TRBD2|TRBJ2-5
CASSLAGLAGAGETQYF
TGCGCCAGCAGCTTGGCCGGGCTAGCGGGAGCAGGGGAGACCCAGTACTTC
>TRBV5-1|.|.|TRBJ2-1
CASSSGRNNEQFF
TGCGCCAGCAGCTCTGGACGGAACAATGAGCAGTTCTTC
>TRBV5-1|few|.|TRBJ2-7
CASSLTPTEEQYF
TGCGCCAGCAGCTTGACCCCCACCGAAGAGCAGTACTTC
>TRBV27|.|.|TRBJ2-1
CASSLGLAEQFF
TGTGCCAGCAGTTTAGGCCTAGCGGAGCAGTTCTTC
>TRBV10-3|few|TRBD2|TRBJ2-1
CAISGGTAGDSTYNEQFF
TGTGCCATCAGTGGGGGGACTGCGGGAGACAGCACCTACAATGAGCAGTTCTTC
>TRBV5-1|once|TRBD2|TRBJ2-2
CASSRLADTGELFF
TGCGCCAGCAGCCGACTAGCGGACACCGGGGAGCTGTTTTTT
>TRBV15|few|TRBD1|TRBJ2-1
CATSREPGQVYNEQFF
TGTGCCACCAGCAGAGAACCGGGACAGGTTTACAATGAGCAGTTCTTC
>TRBV29-1|many|.|TRBJ1-1
CSAEPGLPMNTEAFF
TGCAGCGCCGAGCCGGGACTTCCCATGAACACTGAAGCTTTCTTT
>TRBV29-1|.|.|TRBJ2-2
CSGANTGELFF
TGCAGCGGAGCGAACACCGGGGAGCTGTTTTTT
>TRBV5-1|many|.|TRBJ1-1
CASSLVGDTEAFF
TGCGCCAGCAGCTTGGTGGGTGATACTGAAGCTTTCTTT
>TRBV28|many|.|TRBJ1-1
CASRGGGVTEAFF
TGTGCCAGCAGAGGAGGGGGGGTGACTGAAGCTTTCTTT
>TRBV20-1|many|.|TRBJ1-1
CSARETGGPTEAFF
TGCAGTGCTAGGGAAACTGGGGGCCCCACTGAAGCTTTCTTT
>TRBV12-3/TRBV12-4|many|.|TRBJ2-3
CASSLKAGHTDTQYF
TGTGCCAGCAGTTTAAAAGCGGGACACACAGATACGCAGTATTTT
>TRBV5-6|few|TRBD1|TRBJ2-7
CASSFFGQGTYEQYF
TGTGCCAGCAGCTTCTTCGGACAGGGCACCTACGAGCAGTACTTC
>TRBV20-1|many|.|TRBJ1-1
CSAKRDPTEAFF
TGCAGTGCTAAGCGGGACCCCACTGAAGCTTTCTTT
>TRBV29-1|many|.|TRBJ2-3
CSVESGTGTDTQYF
TGCAGCGTTGAAAGCGGGACAGGCACAGATACGCAGTATTTT
>TRBV7-9|many|.|TRBJ2-7
CASSSDAYEQYF
TGTGCCAGCAGCTCGGACGCCTACGAGCAGTACTTC
>TRBV12-3/TRBV12-4|.|.|TRBJ2-1
CASRTGLTLRNEQFF
TGTGCCAGCAGGACGGGACTCACGCTTCGTAATGAGCAGTTCTTC
>TRBV18|many|TRBD1|TRBJ1-1
CASSTSTGITEAFF
TGTGCCAGCTCAACTTCGACAGGGATCACTGAAGCTTTCTTT
>TRBV20-1|.|.|TRBJ1-5
CSARDVTLTGLGGNQPQHF
TGCAGTGCTAGAGATGTGACCCTTACAGGCCTCGGGGGCAATCAGCCCCAGCATTTT
>TRBV7-9|.|TRBD2|TRBJ2-5
CASSFLAAGQETQYF
TGTGCCAGCAGCTTCCTAGCGGCAGGCCAAGAGACCCAGTACTTC
>TRBV30|.|.|TRBJ1-4
CAWSLRPRMGGKLFF
TGTGCCTGGAGTCTCCGCCCAAGAATGGGAGGAAAACTGTTTTTT
>TRBV18|many|.|TRBJ2-5
CASSPPTQETQYF
TGTGCCAGCTCACCGCCGACACAAGAGACCCAGTACTTC
>TRBV5-1|medium-sized|TRBD1|TRBJ2-1
CASSYYLQGAENEQFF
TGCGCCAGCAGCTATTATTTACAGGGGGCGGAGAATGAGCAGTTCTTC
>TRBV12-3/TRBV12-4|few|TRBD2|TRBJ2-2
CASSPTSGNTGELFF
TGTGCCAGCAGTCCGACTAGCGGGAACACCGGGGAGCTGTTTTTT
>TRBV19|.|.|TRBJ2-1
CASSLTVNNEQFF
TGTGCCAGTAGTTTGACAGTGAACAATGAGCAGTTCTTC
>TRBV29-1|many|.|TRBJ2-7
CSVTRGGGGTYEQYF
TGCAGCGTTACCCGGGGAGGGGGCGGCACCTACGAGCAGTACTTC
>TRBV7-6|few|TRBD1|TRBJ2-3
CASSNTGGGTQYF
TGTGCCAGCAGCAACACAGGGGGCGGAACGCAGTATTTT
>TRBV7-2|.|TRBD2|TRBJ2-3
CASSSPDRAGGPRYTQYF
TGTGCCAGCAGCTCACCTGACCGAGCGGGAGGCCCCCGGTATACGCAGTATTTT
>TRBV20-1|many|.|TRBJ2-5
CSAGTALETQYF
TGCAGTGCTGGAACCGCTCTCGAGACCCAGTACTTC
>TRBV5-1|few|.|TRBJ2-7
CASSTSSDSYEQYF
TGCGCCAGCAGCACCTCTAGCGACTCCTACGAGCAGTACTTC
>TRBV10-3|.|.|TRBJ2-2
CAISEPANTGELFF
TGTGCCATCAGTGAGCCGGCGAACACCGGGGAGCTGTTTTTT
>TRBV24-1|many|.|TRBJ2-1
CATSDLGEGRDEQFF
TGTGCCACCAGTGATTTGGGAGAGGGTCGGGATGAGCAGTTCTTC
>TRBV5-1|many|TRBD1|TRBJ2-2
CASSLTGETGELFF
TGCGCCAGCAGCTTAACAGGGGAGACCGGGGAGCTGTTTTTT
>TRBV4-2|many|.|TRBJ2-1
CASSQDPGESSNEQFF
TGTGCCAGCAGCCAAGACCCGGGGGAGAGTAGCAATGAGCAGTTCTTC
>TRBV18|.|TRBD1|TRBJ1-1
CASSPGTGGAYTEAFF
TGTGCCAGCTCACCCGGGACAGGGGGCGCTTACACTGAAGCTTTCTTT
>TRBV12-3/TRBV12-4|.|TRBD1|TRBJ1-5
CASTLGTANQPQHF
TGTGCCAGCACTCTAGGGACAGCCAATCAGCCCCAGCATTTT
>TRBV5-1|few|TRBD2|TRBJ2-7
CASSPSGSAYEQYF
TGCGCCAGCAGCCCTAGCGGGAGTGCGTACGAGCAGTACTTC
>TRBV7-9|many|.|TRBJ2-5
CASSWRGRETQYF
TGTGCCAGCAGTTGGAGGGGCCGGGAGACCCAGTACTTC
>TRBV18|.|TRBD1|TRBJ2-1
CASSPPGQGAPGEQFF
TGTGCCAGCTCACCGCCGGGACAGGGGGCGCCGGGTGAGCAGTTCTTC
>TRBV11-2|.|TRBD1|TRBJ2-2
CASRPNAGTGFLNGELFF
TGTGCCAGCAGGCCCAACGCCGGGACAGGGTTTCTCAACGGGGAGCTGTTTTTT
>TRBV27|.|.|TRBJ1-2
CASGSGYGYTF
TGTGCCAGCGGTTCCGGCTATGGCTACACCTTC
>TRBV6-5|few|.|TRBJ1-1
CASSYSRGDTEAFF
TGTGCCAGCAGTTACTCTCGGGGGGACACTGAAGCTTTCTTT
>TRBV11-2|few|.|TRBJ1-1
CASSARTSEAFF
TGTGCCAGCAGCGCCCGGACGTCTGAAGCTTTCTTT
>TRBV6-1|.|.|TRBJ1-1
CASNQGYEAFF
TGTGCCAGCAATCAGGGGTATGAAGCTTTCTTT
>TRBV23-1|many|TRBD2|TRBJ2-3
CASLGQSGRPLTDTQYF
TGCGCCAGCCTTGGCCAAAGCGGGAGGCCCCTCACAGATACGCAGTATTTT
>TRBV6-1|many|.|TRBJ1-5
CASRPVNSNQPQHF
TGTGCCAGCAGACCAGTCAATAGCAATCAGCCCCAGCATTTT
>TRBV6-1|.|.|TRBJ1-5
CASSEVQGFYSNQPQHF
TGTGCCAGCAGTGAGGTACAGGGTTTTTATAGCAATCAGCCCCAGCATTTT